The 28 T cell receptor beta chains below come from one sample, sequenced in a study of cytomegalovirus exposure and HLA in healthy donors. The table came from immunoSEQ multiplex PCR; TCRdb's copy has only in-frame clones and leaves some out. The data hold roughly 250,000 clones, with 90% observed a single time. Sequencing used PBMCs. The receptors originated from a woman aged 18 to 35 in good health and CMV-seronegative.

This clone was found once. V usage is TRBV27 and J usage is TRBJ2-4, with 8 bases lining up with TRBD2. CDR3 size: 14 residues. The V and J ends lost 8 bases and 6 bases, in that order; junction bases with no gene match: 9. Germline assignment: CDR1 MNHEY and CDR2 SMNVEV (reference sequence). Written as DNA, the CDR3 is TGTGCCAGCTCCATCGGGGGGGCAGTAAACATTCAGTACTTC. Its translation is CASSIGGAVNIQYF.

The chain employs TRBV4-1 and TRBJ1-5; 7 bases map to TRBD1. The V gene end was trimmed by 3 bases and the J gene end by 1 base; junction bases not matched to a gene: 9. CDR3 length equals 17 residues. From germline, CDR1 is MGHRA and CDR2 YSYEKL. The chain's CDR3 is CASSQTPGTESNQPQHF. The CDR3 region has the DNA TGCGCCAGCAGCCAGACGCCCGGGACAGAAAGCAATCAGCCCCAGCATTTT.

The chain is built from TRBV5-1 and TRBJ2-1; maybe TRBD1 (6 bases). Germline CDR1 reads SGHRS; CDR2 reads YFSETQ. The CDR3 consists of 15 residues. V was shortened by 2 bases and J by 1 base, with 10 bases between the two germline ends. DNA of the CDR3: TGCGCCAGCAGCTTACAGGGATGGTCCTACAATGAGCAGTTCTTC. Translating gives CASSLQGWSYNEQFF.

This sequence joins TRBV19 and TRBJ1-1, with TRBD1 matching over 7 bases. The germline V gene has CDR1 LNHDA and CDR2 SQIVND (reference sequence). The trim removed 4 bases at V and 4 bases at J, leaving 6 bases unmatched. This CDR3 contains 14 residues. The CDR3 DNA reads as TGTGCCAGTAGTACTGTCAGGGGGAGCACTGAAGCTTTCTTT. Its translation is CASSTVRGSTEAFF.

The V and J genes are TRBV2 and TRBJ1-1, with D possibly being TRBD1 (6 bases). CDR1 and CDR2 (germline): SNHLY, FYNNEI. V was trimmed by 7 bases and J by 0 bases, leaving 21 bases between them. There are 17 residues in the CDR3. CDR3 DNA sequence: TGTGCCAGCACCCCAAGCCCAATACAGGGCTTGAACACTGAAGCTTTCTTT. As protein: CASTPSPIQGLNTEAFF.

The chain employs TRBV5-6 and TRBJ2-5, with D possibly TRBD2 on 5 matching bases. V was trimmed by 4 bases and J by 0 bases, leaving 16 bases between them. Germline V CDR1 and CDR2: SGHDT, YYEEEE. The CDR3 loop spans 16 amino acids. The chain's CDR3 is CASSTLAFGYQETQYF. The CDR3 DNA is TGTGCCAGCAGCACTCTAGCTTTTGGGTACCAAGAGACCCAGTACTTC.

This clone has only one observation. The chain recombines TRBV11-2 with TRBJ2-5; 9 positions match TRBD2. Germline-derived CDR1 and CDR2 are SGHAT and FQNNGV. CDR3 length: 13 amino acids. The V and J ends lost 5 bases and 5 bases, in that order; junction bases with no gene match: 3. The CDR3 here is CASSPAGGETQYF. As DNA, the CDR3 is TGTGCCAGCAGCCCGGCGGGGGGGGAGACCCAGTACTTC.

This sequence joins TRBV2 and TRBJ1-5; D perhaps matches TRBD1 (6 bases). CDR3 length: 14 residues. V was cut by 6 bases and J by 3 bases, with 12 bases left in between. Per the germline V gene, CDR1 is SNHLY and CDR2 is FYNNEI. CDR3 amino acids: CASRDGQHNQPQHF. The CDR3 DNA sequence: TGTGCCAGCAGAGATGGACAGCACAATCAGCCCCAGCATTTT. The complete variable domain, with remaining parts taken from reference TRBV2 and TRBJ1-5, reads EPEVTQTPSHQVTQMGQEVILRCVPISNHLYFYWYRQILGQKVEFLVSFYNNEISEKSEIFDDQFSVERPDGSNFTLKIRSTKLEDSAMYFCASRDGQHNQPQHFGDGTRLSIL.

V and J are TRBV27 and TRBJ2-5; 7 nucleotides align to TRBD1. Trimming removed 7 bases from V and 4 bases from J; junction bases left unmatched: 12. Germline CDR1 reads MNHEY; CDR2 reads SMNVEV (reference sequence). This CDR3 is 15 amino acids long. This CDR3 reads CASNLRQGSAETQYF. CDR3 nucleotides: TGTGCCAGCAACCTCAGACAGGGATCTGCAGAGACCCAGTACTTC.

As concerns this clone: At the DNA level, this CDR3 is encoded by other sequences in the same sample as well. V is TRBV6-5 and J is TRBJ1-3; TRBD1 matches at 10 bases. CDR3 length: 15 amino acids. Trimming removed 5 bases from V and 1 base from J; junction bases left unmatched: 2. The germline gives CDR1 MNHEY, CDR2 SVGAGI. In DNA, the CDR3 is TGTGCCAGCAGTGTGGACAGGGGGTCTGGAAACACCATATATTTT. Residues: CASSVDRGSGNTIYF.

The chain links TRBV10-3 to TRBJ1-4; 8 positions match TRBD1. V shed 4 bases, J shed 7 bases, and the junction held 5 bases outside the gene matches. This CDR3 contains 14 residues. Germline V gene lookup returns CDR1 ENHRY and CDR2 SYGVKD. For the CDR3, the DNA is TGTGCCATCAGTGTGGACAGGGACGGTGAAAAACTGTTTTTT. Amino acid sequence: CAISVDRDGEKLFF.

CDR3 loop: CASSLVILVSADTQYF. CDR3 nucleotide sequence: TGCGCCAGCAGCTTGGTTATCCTAGTGAGCGCAGATACGCAGTATTTT. This chain links TRBV5-1 with TRBJ2-3; D is unresolved. Trimming shortened V by 0 bases and J by 4 bases, and 15 bases separated the two germline ends. Germline CDR1 SGHRS, CDR2 YFSETQ. The CDR3 has 16 amino acids.

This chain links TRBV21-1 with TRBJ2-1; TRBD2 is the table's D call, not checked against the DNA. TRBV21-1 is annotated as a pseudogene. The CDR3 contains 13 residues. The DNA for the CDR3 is TGTGCCAACCGCTTTGAGCGTCGACCTGAGCAGTTCTTC. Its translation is CANRFERRPEQFF.

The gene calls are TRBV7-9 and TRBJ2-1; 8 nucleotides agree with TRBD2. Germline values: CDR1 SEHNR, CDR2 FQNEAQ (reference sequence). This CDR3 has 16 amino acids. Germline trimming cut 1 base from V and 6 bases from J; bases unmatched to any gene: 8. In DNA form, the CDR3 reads TGTGCCAGCAGCTTAGGTGTGGGACTAGTGGGCAATGAGCAGTTCTTC. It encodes CASSLGVGLVGNEQFF.

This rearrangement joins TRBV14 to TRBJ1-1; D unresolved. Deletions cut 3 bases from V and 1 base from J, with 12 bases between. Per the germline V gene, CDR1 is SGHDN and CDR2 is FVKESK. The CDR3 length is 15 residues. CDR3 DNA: TGTGCCAGCAGCCACTTCTCACTCGGGAACACTGAAGCTTTCTTT. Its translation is CASSHFSLGNTEAFF.

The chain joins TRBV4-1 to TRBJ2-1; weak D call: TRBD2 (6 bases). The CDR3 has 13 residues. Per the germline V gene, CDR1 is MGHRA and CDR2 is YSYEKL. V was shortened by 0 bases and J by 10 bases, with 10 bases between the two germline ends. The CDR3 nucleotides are TGCGCCAGCAGCCAAGAGGAGGGCTGGGAGCAGTTCTTC. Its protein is CASSQEEGWEQFF.

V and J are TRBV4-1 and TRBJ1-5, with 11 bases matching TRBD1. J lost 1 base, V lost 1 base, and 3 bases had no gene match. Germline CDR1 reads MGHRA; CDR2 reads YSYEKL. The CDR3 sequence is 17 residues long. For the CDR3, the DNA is TGCGCCAGCAGCCAAGGGACAGGGGGCTGGAGCAATCAGCCCCAGCATTTT. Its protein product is CASSQGTGGWSNQPQHF.

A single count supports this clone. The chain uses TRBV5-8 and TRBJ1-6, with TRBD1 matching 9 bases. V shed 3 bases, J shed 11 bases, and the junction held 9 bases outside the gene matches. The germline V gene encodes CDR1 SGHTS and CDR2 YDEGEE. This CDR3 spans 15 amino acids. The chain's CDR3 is CASSWSGTGNPPLHF. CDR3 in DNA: TGTGCCAGCAGCTGGAGTGGGACAGGGAACCCACCCCTCCACTTT.

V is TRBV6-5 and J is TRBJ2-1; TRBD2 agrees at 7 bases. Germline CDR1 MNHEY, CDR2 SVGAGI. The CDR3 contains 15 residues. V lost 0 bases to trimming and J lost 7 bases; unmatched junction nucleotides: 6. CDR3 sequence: CASSYSIAGGNEQFF. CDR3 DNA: TGTGCCAGCAGTTACTCGATTGCCGGGGGGAATGAGCAGTTCTTC.

CDR3 nucleotides: TGTGCCAGCAGTCGTAGCCCTAGCGAAGAGACCCAGTACTTC. Amino acids: CASSRSPSEETQYF. The V call is TRBV6-5, the J call TRBJ2-5; TRBD2 is a possible D gene (6 bases). The CDR3 consists of 14 residues. CDR1 is MNHEY and CDR2 is SVGAGI in the germline V gene. The V end was cut by 5 bases, the J end by 3 bases, with 13 bases between.

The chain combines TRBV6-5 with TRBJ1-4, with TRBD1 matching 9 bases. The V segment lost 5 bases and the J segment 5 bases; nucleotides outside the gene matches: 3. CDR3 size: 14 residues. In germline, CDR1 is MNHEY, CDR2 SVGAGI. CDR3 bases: TGTGCCAGCAGTCCGGACAGGGGAAATGAAAAACTGTTTTTT. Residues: CASSPDRGNEKLFF.

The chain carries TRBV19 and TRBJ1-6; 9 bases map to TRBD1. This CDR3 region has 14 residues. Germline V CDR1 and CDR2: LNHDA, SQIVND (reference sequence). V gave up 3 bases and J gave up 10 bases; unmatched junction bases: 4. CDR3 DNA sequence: TGTGCCAGTAGTATCGGTACAGGGGGCTCACCCCTCCACTTT. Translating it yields CASSIGTGGSPLHF.

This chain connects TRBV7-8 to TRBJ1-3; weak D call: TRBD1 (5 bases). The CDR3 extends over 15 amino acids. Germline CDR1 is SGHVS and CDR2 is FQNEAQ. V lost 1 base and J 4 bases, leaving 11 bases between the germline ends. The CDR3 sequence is CASSLVGEGGNTIYF. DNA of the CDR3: TGTGCCAGCAGCTTAGTGGGGGAGGGCGGAAACACCATATATTTT. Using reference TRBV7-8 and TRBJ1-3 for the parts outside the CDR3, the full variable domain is GAGVSQSPRYKVAKRGQDVALRCDPISGHVSLFWYQQALGQGPEFLTYFQNEAQLDKSGLPSDRFFAERPEGSVSTLKIQRTQQEDSAVYLCASSLVGEGGNTIYFGEGSWLTVV.

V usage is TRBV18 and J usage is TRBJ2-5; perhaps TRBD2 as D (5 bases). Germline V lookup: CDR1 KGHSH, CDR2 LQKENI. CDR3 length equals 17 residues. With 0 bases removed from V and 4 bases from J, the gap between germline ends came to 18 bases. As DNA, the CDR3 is TGTGCCAGCTCACCACCCTCGGGCCCGGCGGCGGGAGAGACCCAGTACTTC. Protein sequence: CASSPPSGPAAGETQYF.

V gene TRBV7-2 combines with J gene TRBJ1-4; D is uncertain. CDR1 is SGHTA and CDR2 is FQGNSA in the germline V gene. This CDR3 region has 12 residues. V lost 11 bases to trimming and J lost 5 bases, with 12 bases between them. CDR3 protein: CAEVGRNEKLFF. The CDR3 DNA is TGTGCCGAGGTAGGCCGAAATGAAAAACTGTTTTTT.

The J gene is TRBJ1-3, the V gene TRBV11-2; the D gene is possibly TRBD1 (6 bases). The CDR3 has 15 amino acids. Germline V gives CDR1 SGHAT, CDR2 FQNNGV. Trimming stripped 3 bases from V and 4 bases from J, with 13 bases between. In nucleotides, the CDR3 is TGTGCCAGCAGCTTGGGACGGGGGGCCGGAAACACCATATATTTT. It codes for CASSLGRGAGNTIYF.

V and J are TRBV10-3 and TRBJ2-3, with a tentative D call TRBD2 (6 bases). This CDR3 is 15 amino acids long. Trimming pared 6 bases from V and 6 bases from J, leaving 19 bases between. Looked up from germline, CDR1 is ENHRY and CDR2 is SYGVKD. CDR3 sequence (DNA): TGTGCCATCAGACCCTCCGGGACTCCTGGCGATACGCAGTATTTT. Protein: CAIRPSGTPGDTQYF.

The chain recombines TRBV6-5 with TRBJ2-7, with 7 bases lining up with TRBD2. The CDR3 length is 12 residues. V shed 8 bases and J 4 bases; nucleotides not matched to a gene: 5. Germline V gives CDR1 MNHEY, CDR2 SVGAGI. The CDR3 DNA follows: TGTGCCAGCTCCCCCGGGGGGTACGAGCAGTACTTC. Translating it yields CASSPGGYEQYF.